These 21 T cell receptor beta chains share one sample of origin, sequenced in a study of CD8 T cells in Susac syndrome. The RNA input was roughly 0.45 to 1 ug, and it was reverse transcribed with random hexamers. MiXCR, run by TCRdb on the immunoSEQ multiplex PCR reads, gives a single entry per CDR3 protein. In the table there are some 120,000 distinct CDR3 sequences, under 95% of which are singletons. Sequencing was carried out using CD8+ T cells from PBMCs. The receptors were gathered from a human donor in good health.

The V gene is TRBV12-3 or TRBV12-4, the J gene TRBJ2-1; TRBD1 might be the D (6 bases). The CDR3 length is 17 residues. With 6 bases removed from V and 8 bases from J, the gap between germline ends came to 26 bases. This chain's CDR3 is CASSLTILPGQSYEQFF. In nucleotides, the CDR3 is TGTGCCAGCAGCCTTACCATCCTTCCGGGACAAAGCTATGAGCAGTTCTTC.

The chain carries TRBV29-1 and TRBJ2-2, with D unresolved. The CDR3 runs to 14 residues. The V gene's germline CDR1 is SQVTM and CDR2 ANQGSEA. Trimming took off 1 base at V and 3 bases at J, with 9 bases between the two ends. The CDR3 nucleotides read TGCAGCGTTGAAGCGCAGGAGTACACCGGGGAGCTGTTTTTT. Translated: CSVEAQEYTGELFF.

The V and J genes are TRBV5-5 and TRBJ2-1; 7 positions agree with TRBD2. Trimming took 5 bases from V and 2 from J; bases not matched to a gene: 7. The CDR3 loop spans 15 amino acids. CDR1 SGHKS and CDR2 YYEKEE come from the germline V gene (reference sequence). CDR3 loop: CASRSSGMAYNEQFF. DNA for the CDR3: TGTGCCAGCAGATCAAGCGGGATGGCCTACAATGAGCAGTTCTTC.

The V gene is TRBV28, the J gene TRBJ2-1, with TRBD1 identical over 10 bases. This CDR3 is built from 16 residues. Germline CDR1 and CDR2: MDHEN and SYDVKM. V trimming: 6 bases; J trimming: 1 base; junction bases outside the gene matches: 6. The CDR3 loop is CASSSTGGNSYNEQFF. DNA for the CDR3: TGTGCCAGCAGCTCGACAGGGGGCAATTCCTACAATGAGCAGTTCTTC.

The J gene is TRBJ2-4, the V gene TRBV20-1, with TRBD2 matching over 9 bases. Germline values: CDR1 DFQATT, CDR2 SNEGSKA (reference sequence). CDR3 length: 18 amino acids. The junction had 15 bases not matched to a gene; V was cut back by 5 bases and J by 1 base. In DNA, the CDR3 is TGCAGTGCTTTCAGAGGGATAGCGGGAGCGTCGGCCAAAAACATTCAGTACTTC. Translating gives CSAFRGIAGASAKNIQYF.

This rearrangement joins TRBV5-1 to TRBJ1-2; weak D call: TRBD1 (6 bases). The CDR3 is made up of 16 amino acids. Germline assignment: CDR1 SGHRS and CDR2 YFSETQ. Trimming removed 1 base at V and 0 bases at J, with 13 bases between. CDR3 residues: CASSLSSGVPNYGYTF. The CDR3 DNA reads TGCGCCAGCAGCTTGAGTTCAGGGGTCCCTAACTATGGCTACACCTTC.

This clonotype was observed a handful of times. V and J are TRBV7-9 and TRBJ2-7; perhaps TRBD1 as D (5 bases). The germline gives CDR1 SEHNR, CDR2 FQNEAQ (reference sequence). The CDR3 has 15 residues. V was cut by 5 bases and J by 0 bases, with 14 bases left in between. The CDR3 is CASSPVGVGSYEQYF. The CDR3, as DNA: TGTGCCAGCAGCCCTGTAGGGGTAGGCTCCTACGAGCAGTACTTC. Looking up the rest from reference TRBV7-9 and TRBJ2-7 gives the full variable domain: DTGVSQNPRHKITKRGQNVTFRCDPISEHNRLYWYRQTLGQGPEFLTYFQNEAQLEKSRLLSDRFSAERPKGSFSTLEIQRTEQGDSAMYLCASSPVGVGSYEQYFGPGTRLTVT.

This chain uses TRBV7-9 with TRBJ1-2; a possible D gene is TRBD1 (5 bases). CDR3 length equals 15 residues. CDR1 is SEHNR and CDR2 is FQNEAQ in the germline V gene (reference sequence). The V and J ends lost 4 bases and 5 bases respectively, with 17 bases between them. The CDR3, as DNA: TGTGCCAGCAGCTCTACGGGACGGGTTCTTTATGGCTACACCTTC. This gives the protein CASSSTGRVLYGYTF.

With respect to this clonotype: One junction end disagrees with the germline gene, perhaps due to a read error. This chain connects TRBV7-2 to TRBJ1-1; D not certain. In germline, CDR1 is SGHTA, CDR2 FQGNSA. This CDR3 has 13 residues. CDR3 sequence (DNA): TGTGCCAGCAGCTCCTTCATGAACCCTGAAGCTTTCTTT. Amino acid sequence: CASSSFMNPEAFF.

The V call is TRBV12-3 or TRBV12-4, the J call TRBJ2-7, with D perhaps TRBD1 (5 bases). The CDR3 runs 12 residues. V was cut by 4 bases and J by 4 bases, with 8 bases left in between. CDR3 protein: CASSSGAYEQYF. CDR3 in DNA: TGTGCCAGCAGTTCTGGGGCGTACGAGCAGTACTTC.

The V call is TRBV10-3, the J call TRBJ2-2, with 7 bases fitting TRBD2. CDR1 is ENHRY, CDR2 SYGVKD, per germline. The V segment lost 9 bases and the J segment 10 bases; nucleotides outside the gene matches: 11. The CDR3 sequence is 13 residues long. The DNA for the CDR3 is TGTGCCATACAGACTAGCCCTGTTGAGGAGCTGTTTTTT. Translating it yields CAIQTSPVEELFF.

V is TRBV7-9 and J is TRBJ2-2; D is ambiguous. Germline V CDR1 and CDR2: SEHNR, FQNEAQ (reference sequence). The CDR3 runs to 13 residues. V gave up 3 bases and J gave up 6 bases, with 8 bases separating them. The CDR3 sequence is CASSLEVSGELFF. The CDR3 DNA is TGTGCCAGCAGCTTGGAAGTTTCCGGGGAGCTGTTTTTT.

CDR3: CAWSHDSNQPQHF. The CDR3 coding sequence is TGTGCCTGGAGTCACGACAGCAATCAGCCCCAGCATTTT. The rearrangement uses TRBV30 and TRBJ1-5; D unresolved. Germline assignment: CDR1 GTSNPN and CDR2 SVGIG (reference sequence). Deletions cut 2 bases from V and 1 base from J, with 6 bases between. The CDR3 covers 13 residues.

The rearrangement joins TRBV4-3 to TRBJ2-7; weak D call: TRBD1 (6 bases). V was trimmed by 0 bases and J by 2 bases, leaving 8 bases between them. Germline CDR1 and CDR2: LGHNA and YSLEER. This CDR3 contains 14 residues. This chain's CDR3 is CASSQDRGPYEQYF. In DNA, the CDR3 is TGCGCCAGCAGCCAAGACAGGGGACCCTACGAGCAGTACTTC.

The J gene is TRBJ2-1, the V gene TRBV6-5, with D unclear. This CDR3 spans 14 amino acids. From germline, CDR1 is MNHEY and CDR2 SVGAGI. Trimming shortened V by 2 bases and J by 3 bases, and 8 bases separated the two germline ends. CDR3: CASSYTQYYNEQFF. DNA of the CDR3: TGTGCCAGCAGTTACACACAATACTACAATGAGCAGTTCTTC.

J is TRBJ1-2 and V is TRBV6-5, with D perhaps matching TRBD1 (5 bases). Looked up from germline, CDR1 is MNHEY and CDR2 is SVGAGI. V lost 7 bases and J 3 bases, leaving 12 bases between the germline ends. The CDR3 is 13 residues long. The CDR3 coding sequence is TGTGCCAGCACCCCAGGGTGGGACTATGGCTACACCTTC. The encoded protein is CASTPGWDYGYTF.

The V and J genes are TRBV29-1 and TRBJ2-7, with D perhaps TRBD2 (6 bases). Germline V lookup: CDR1 SQVTM, CDR2 ANQGSEA. The CDR3 sequence is 13 residues long. Trimming cost V 2 bases and J 4 bases, with 12 bases left between them. CDR3: CSVEWDSPYEQYF. The CDR3 region has the DNA TGCAGCGTTGAATGGGACTCTCCATACGAGCAGTACTTC.

This chain connects TRBV9 to TRBJ1-1; 9 nucleotides match TRBD1. Per the germline V gene, CDR1 is SGDLS and CDR2 is YYNGEE. The CDR3 length is 14 residues. The V and J ends lost 3 bases and 4 bases, in that order; junction bases with no gene match: 4. The CDR3 DNA sequence: TGTGCCAGCAGCGGGGGACAGGGAAGCACTGAAGCTTTCTTT. It codes for CASSGGQGSTEAFF.

The chain links TRBV7-9 to TRBJ1-1; 8 bases align to TRBD1. Germline-derived CDR1 and CDR2 are SEHNR and FQNEAQ (reference sequence). The CDR3 is 12 residues long. V shed 4 bases and J 11 bases; nucleotides not matched to a gene: 6. The CDR3 region is CASSSGDRGAFF. The CDR3 region has the DNA TGTGCCAGCAGCTCAGGCGACAGGGGTGCTTTCTTT.

The rearrangement joins TRBV4-2 to TRBJ2-2; 13 nucleotides align to TRBD2. The V gene's germline CDR1 is LGHNA and CDR2 YNFKEQ. The CDR3 sequence is 18 residues long. The J segment lost 7 bases and the V segment lost 0 bases, leaving 8 bases of the junction unmatched. The CDR3 region is CASSQDLLAGGSIGELFF. DNA of the CDR3: TGTGCCAGCAGCCAAGATTTACTAGCGGGGGGGTCGATCGGGGAGCTGTTTTTT.

This sequence joins TRBV7-6 and TRBJ2-6; 7 bases are shared with TRBD1. From germline, CDR1 is SGHVS and CDR2 FNYEAQ. The CDR3 is 15 amino acids. V was clipped by 4 bases and J by 4 bases; unmatched bases: 4. The CDR3 DNA is TGTGCCAGCAGCTCCAGGGGGACCGGGGCCAACGTCCTGACTTTC. Protein sequence: CASSSRGTGANVLTF.